The 20 T cell receptor beta chains below all came from one sample that was sequenced in a study of blood T cell repertoires in COVID-19. Method: immunoSEQ multiplex PCR; TCRdb's copy keeps in-frame clones and lacks some. The sample holds about 89,000 clones, about 74% seen once. Sequenced sample: peripheral blood. The receptors shown here come from a human donor in a cohort sampled during active COVID-19.

Only one count was recorded for this clone. The genes are TRBV11-2 and TRBJ2-7, with 8 bases lining up with TRBD2. The germline V gene has CDR1 SGHAT and CDR2 FQNNGV. With 0 bases clipped from V and 9 bases from J, the junction kept 10 bases outside the gene matches. There are 15 residues in the CDR3. CDR3 region: CASSLEMNGRAGQYF. As DNA, the CDR3 is TGTGCCAGCAGCTTAGAAATGAACGGGAGGGCCGGGCAGTACTTC.

This chain uses TRBV10-3 with TRBJ2-7; 10 bases match TRBD1. The CDR3 extends over 17 amino acids. Germline CDR1 ENHRY, CDR2 SYGVKD. The trim removed 4 bases at V and 5 bases at J, leaving 14 bases unmatched. The CDR3 DNA follows: TGTGCCATCAGTGCGGGGACAGGGGTCAGAGACGGCAACGAGCAGTACTTC. Translated, it gives CAISAGTGVRDGNEQYF.

The rearrangement uses TRBV6-5 and TRBJ2-1, with 7 bases identical to TRBD2. Germline V gene data show CDR1 as MNHEY and CDR2 as SVGAGI. V trimming: 7 bases; J trimming: 9 bases; junction bases outside the gene matches: 9. This CDR3 comprises 13 residues. This CDR3 reads CASTRSSGIEQFF. The CDR3 coding sequence is TGTGCCAGCACAAGGTCCAGCGGGATTGAGCAGTTCTTC.

This chain joins TRBV3-1 (or the pseudogene TRBV3-2) and TRBJ2-3, with 8 bases lining up with TRBD2. CDR3 size: 16 residues. J gave up 3 bases and V 3 bases, and 8 bases lay outside the gene matches. Germline assignment: CDR1 LGHDT and CDR2 YNNKEL (reference sequence). The CDR3 sequence: CASSHQSGRVTDTQYF. The DNA of the CDR3 is TGTGCCAGCAGCCATCAAAGCGGGAGAGTGACAGATACGCAGTATTTT.

The chain joins TRBV19 to TRBJ2-7, with D perhaps TRBD2 (6 bases). The CDR3 loop spans 15 amino acids. CDR1 is LNHDA, CDR2 SQIVND, per germline (reference sequence). V lost 6 bases, J lost 2 bases, and 17 bases lay in between. This chain's CDR3 is CASSTLGGDTYEQYF. The CDR3 region has the DNA TGTGCCAGTAGCACCCTTGGCGGGGATACCTACGAGCAGTACTTC.

The genes are TRBV19 and TRBJ2-5; D might be TRBD1 (6 bases). V was trimmed by 5 bases and J by 4 bases, leaving 17 bases between them. Germline values: CDR1 LNHDA, CDR2 SQIVND (reference sequence). The CDR3 extends over 15 amino acids. CDR3 sequence (DNA): TGTGCCAGTAGTCCAAAGACAGGTTCAGGAGAGACCCAGTACTTC. Encoded protein: CASSPKTGSGETQYF.

This chain uses TRBV9 with TRBJ2-2; 7 bases fit TRBD2. CDR3 length: 15 residues. V dropped 0 bases and J dropped 2; count of bases not matched to a gene: 1. In germline, CDR1 is SGDLS, CDR2 YYNGEE. CDR3 bases: TGTGCCAGCAGCGTAGGCGGGAGTAACACCGGGGAGCTGTTTTTT. It encodes CASSVGGSNTGELFF.

The genes are TRBV7-3 and TRBJ2-2; TRBD2 matches 8 bases. Trimming removed 4 bases from V and 14 bases from J; junction bases left unmatched: 9. The CDR3 has 13 residues. Per the germline V gene, CDR1 is SGHTA and CDR2 is FQGTGA. CDR3 in amino acids: CASSSLLAGRLFF. The CDR3 DNA follows: TGTGCCAGCAGCTCGCTTCTAGCGGGCAGACTGTTTTTT.

The V and J genes are TRBV27 and TRBJ2-3, with 13 bases fitting TRBD2. After removal of 3 bases from V and 3 bases from J, the junction contained 12 bases not matched to a gene. CDR3 length equals 19 residues. The germline CDR1 and CDR2 sequences are MNHEY and SMNVEV (reference sequence). CDR3 DNA sequence: TGTGCCAGCAGTTTTTTCCCCCCTGTGACTAGCGGGAGGACAGATACGCAGTATTTT. Its translation: CASSFFPPVTSGRTDTQYF.

The chain links TRBV19 to TRBJ2-5; tentative D call: TRBD1 (5 bases). The ends were cut back, 6 bases at V and 5 bases at J, with 13 bases in the middle. The CDR3 spans 13 residues. Germline V CDR1 and CDR2: LNHDA, SQIVND (reference sequence). CDR3 sequence (DNA): TGTGCCAGTAGGGTAGGACACGGGGAGACCCAGTACTTC. Its translation is CASRVGHGETQYF.

This clone has only one observation. The chain combines TRBV10-3 with TRBJ2-2; 9 bases match TRBD2. Trimming cost V 9 bases and J 8 bases; bases outside gene matches: 4. CDR1 is ENHRY, CDR2 SYGVKD, per germline. CDR3 length equals 12 residues. In DNA form, the CDR3 reads TGTGCCATGGCTAGCGGGATTGGGGAGCTGTTTTTT. Translated, it gives CAMASGIGELFF.

The rearrangement uses TRBV18 and TRBJ2-1; maybe TRBD1 (5 bases). V shed 2 bases and J shed 1 base, with 18 bases lying between them. This CDR3 spans 18 amino acids. Per the germline V gene, CDR1 is KGHSH and CDR2 is LQKENI. The DNA for the CDR3 is TGTGCCAGCTCACCAATCGACCCCGGCAGGGATTCCTACAATGAGCAGTTCTTC. Protein sequence: CASSPIDPGRDSYNEQFF.

This clone was observed a single time. V usage is TRBV5-1 and J usage is TRBJ2-2; D gene ambiguous. The CDR3 totals 13 residues. The germline V and J ends were trimmed by 1 base and 6 bases, with 7 bases remaining between them. Germline loops: CDR1 SGHRS, CDR2 YFSETQ. The CDR3: CASSLLPPGELFF. In DNA, the CDR3 is TGCGCCAGCAGCTTGCTTCCTCCCGGGGAGCTGTTTTTT. Full variable domain (missing parts from reference TRBV5-1 and TRBJ2-2): KAGVTQTPRYLIKTRGQQVTLSCSPISGHRSVSWYQQTPGQGLQFLFEYFSETQRNKGNFPGRFSGRQFSNSRSEMNVSTLELGDSALYLCASSLLPPGELFFGEGSRLTVL.

CDR3 amino acids: CASSRLGQLNTGELFF. The CDR3 coding sequence is TGTGCCAGCAGCCGACTAGGACAGTTGAACACCGGGGAGCTGTTTTTT. The chain has TRBV6-6 and TRBJ2-2; perhaps D is TRBD1 or TRBD2 (6 bases each). The CDR3 is 16 residues long. CDR1 is MNHNY and CDR2 is SVGAGI in the germline V gene (reference sequence). V gave up 6 bases and J gave up 1 base, with 15 bases separating them.

V usage is TRBV28 and J usage is TRBJ1-1, with 7 bases fitting TRBD1. V was pared by 1 base and J by 6 bases, with 14 bases of the junction left unmatched. In germline, CDR1 is MDHEN, CDR2 SYDVKM. This CDR3 spans 17 amino acids. The CDR3 DNA reads TGTGCCAGCAGTTTATACAGGGGAGTTACCCTACCCGCTGAAGCTTTCTTT. Amino acid sequence: CASSLYRGVTLPAEAFF.

The chain recombines TRBV5-4 with TRBJ2-1; tentatively, D is TRBD1 (5 bases). The CDR3 is 12 residues long. The germline V and J ends were trimmed by 7 bases and 9 bases, with 14 bases remaining between them. Germline V gene lookup returns CDR1 SGHNT and CDR2 YYREEE (reference sequence). DNA for the CDR3: TGTGCCAGCTTTAAAAGGGGAAGTGAGCAGTTCTTC. As protein: CASFKRGSEQFF. Full variable domain (missing parts from reference TRBV5-4 and TRBJ2-1): ETGVTQSPTHLIKTRGQQVTLRCSSQSGHNTVSWYQQALGQGPQFIFQYYREEENGRGNFPPRFSGLQFPNYSSELNVNALELDDSALYLCASFKRGSEQFFGPGTRLTVL.

The chain is built from TRBV28 and TRBJ2-7; 10 bases map to TRBD2. Germline-derived CDR1 and CDR2 are MDHEN and SYDVKM. Trimming removed 3 bases from V and 5 bases from J; junction bases left unmatched: 10. The CDR3 sequence is 16 residues long. Here the CDR3 DNA reads TGTGCCAGCAGTTTGCCCAAAGCGGGAGGGGTCCACGAGCAGTACTTC. Protein product: CASSLPKAGGVHEQYF.

The CDR3 DNA follows: TGTGCCAGCAGTTACCCCCGAAAACTGTTTTTT. Amino acids: CASSYPRKLFF. The chain joins TRBV6-5 to TRBJ1-4; D is undetermined. Looked up from germline, CDR1 is MNHEY and CDR2 is SVGAGI. The V and J ends lost 2 bases and 10 bases respectively, with 5 bases between them. The CDR3 covers 11 residues.

The chain uses TRBV6-6 and TRBJ1-2; no definite D call. V was shortened by 0 bases and J by 6 bases, with 5 bases between the two germline ends. Germline loops: CDR1 MNHNY, CDR2 SVGAGI (reference sequence). This CDR3 is 12 amino acids long. CDR3 sequence: CASSYSGNGYTF. DNA of the CDR3: TGTGCCAGCAGTTACTCCGGGAATGGCTACACCTTC.

The CDR3, as DNA: TGTGCCAGCAGTAAACAGATATCCTACGAGCAGTACTTC. Translated: CASSKQISYEQYF. The V and J genes are TRBV12-3 or TRBV12-4 and TRBJ2-7, with no clear D. CDR3 size: 13 residues. V was cut by 5 bases and J by 1 base, with 9 bases left in between.